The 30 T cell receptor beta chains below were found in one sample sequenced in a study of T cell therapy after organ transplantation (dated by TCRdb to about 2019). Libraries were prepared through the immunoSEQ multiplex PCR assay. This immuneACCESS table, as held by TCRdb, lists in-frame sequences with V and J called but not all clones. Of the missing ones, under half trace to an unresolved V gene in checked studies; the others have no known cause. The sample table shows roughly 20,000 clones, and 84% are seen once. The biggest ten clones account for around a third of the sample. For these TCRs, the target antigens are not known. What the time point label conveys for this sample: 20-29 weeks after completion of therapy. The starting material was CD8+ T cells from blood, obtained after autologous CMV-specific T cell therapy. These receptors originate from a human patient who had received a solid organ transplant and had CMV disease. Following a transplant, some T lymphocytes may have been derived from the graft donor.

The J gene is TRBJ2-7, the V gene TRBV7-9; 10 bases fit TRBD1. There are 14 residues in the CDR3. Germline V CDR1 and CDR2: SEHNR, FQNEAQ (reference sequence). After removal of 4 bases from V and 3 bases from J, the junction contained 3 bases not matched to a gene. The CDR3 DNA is TGTGCCAGCAGCTCGGACAGGGGGTACTACGAGCAGTACTTC. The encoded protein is CASSSDRGYYEQYF. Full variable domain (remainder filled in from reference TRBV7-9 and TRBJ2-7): DTGVSQNPRHKITKRGQNVTFRCDPISEHNRLYWYRQTLGQGPEFLTYFQNEAQLEKSRLLSDRFSAERPKGSFSTLEIQRTEQGDSAMYLCASSSDRGYYEQYFGPGTRLTVT.

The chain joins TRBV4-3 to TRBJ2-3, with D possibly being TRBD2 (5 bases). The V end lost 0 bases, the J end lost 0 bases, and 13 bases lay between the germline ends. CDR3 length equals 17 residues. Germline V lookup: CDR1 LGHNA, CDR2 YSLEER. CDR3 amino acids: CASSQDGGGTSTDTQYF. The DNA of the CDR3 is TGCGCCAGCAGCCAAGACGGCGGAGGCACTAGCACAGATACGCAGTATTTT.

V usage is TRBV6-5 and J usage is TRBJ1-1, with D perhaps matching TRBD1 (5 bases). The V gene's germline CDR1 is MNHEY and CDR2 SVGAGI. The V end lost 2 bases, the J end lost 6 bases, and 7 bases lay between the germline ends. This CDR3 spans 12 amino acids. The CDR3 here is CASSYAGAEAFF. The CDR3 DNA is TGTGCCAGCAGTTACGCGGGGGCTGAAGCTTTCTTT.

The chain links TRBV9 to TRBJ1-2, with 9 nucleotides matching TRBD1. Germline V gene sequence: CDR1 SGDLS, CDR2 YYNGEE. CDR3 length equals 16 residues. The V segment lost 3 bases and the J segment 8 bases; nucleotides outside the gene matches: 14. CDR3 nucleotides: TGTGCCAGCAGCGCCCTACAGGGGGCTAACAGTGAGGGCTACACCTTC. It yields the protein CASSALQGANSEGYTF.

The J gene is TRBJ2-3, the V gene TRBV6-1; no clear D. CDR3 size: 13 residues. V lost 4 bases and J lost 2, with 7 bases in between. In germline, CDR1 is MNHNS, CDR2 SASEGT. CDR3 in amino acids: CASSGGITDTQYF. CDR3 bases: TGTGCCAGCAGTGGTGGAATCACAGATACGCAGTATTTT.

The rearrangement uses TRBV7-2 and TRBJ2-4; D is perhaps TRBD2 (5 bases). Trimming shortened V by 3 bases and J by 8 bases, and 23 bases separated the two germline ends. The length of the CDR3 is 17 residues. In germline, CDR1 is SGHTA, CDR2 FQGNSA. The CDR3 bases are TGTGCCAGCAGCTTCTTTCGAGATCATTGGGCCGGGGACATTCAGTACTTC. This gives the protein CASSFFRDHWAGDIQYF.

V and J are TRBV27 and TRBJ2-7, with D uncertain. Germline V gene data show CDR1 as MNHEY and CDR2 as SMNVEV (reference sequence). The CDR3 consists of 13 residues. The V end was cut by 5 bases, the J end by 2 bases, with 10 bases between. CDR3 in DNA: TGTGCCAGCAGTCTAAACGGCCCCTACGAGCAGTACTTC. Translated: CASSLNGPYEQYF.

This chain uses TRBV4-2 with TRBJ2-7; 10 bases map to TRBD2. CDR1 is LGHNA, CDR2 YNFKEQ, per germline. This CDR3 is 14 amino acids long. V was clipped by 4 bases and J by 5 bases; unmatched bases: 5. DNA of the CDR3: TGTGCCAGCAGCCTTAGCGGGAGGATCGACGAGCAGTACTTC. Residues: CASSLSGRIDEQYF.

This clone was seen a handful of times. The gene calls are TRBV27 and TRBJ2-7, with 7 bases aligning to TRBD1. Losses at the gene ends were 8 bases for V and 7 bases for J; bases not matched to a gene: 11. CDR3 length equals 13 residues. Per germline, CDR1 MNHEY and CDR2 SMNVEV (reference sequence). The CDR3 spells CASAPTGHGEQYF. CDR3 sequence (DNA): TGTGCCAGCGCTCCGACAGGGCATGGAGAGCAGTACTTC.

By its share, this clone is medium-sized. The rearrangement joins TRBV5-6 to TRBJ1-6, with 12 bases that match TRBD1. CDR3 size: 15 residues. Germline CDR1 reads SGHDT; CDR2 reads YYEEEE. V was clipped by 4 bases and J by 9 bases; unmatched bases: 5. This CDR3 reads CASSMGTGGASPLHF. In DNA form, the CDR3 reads TGTGCCAGCAGCATGGGGACAGGGGGCGCTTCACCCCTCCACTTT.

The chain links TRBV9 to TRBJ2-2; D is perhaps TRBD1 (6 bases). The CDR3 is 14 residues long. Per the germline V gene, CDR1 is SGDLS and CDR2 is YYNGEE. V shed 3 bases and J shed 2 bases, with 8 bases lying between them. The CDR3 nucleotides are TGTGCCAGCAGCGCGACAGGTAACACCGGGGAGCTGTTTTTT. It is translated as CASSATGNTGELFF.

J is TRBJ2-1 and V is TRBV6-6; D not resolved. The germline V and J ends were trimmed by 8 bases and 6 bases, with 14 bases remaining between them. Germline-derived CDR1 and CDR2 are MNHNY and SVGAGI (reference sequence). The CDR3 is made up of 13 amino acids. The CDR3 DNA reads TGTGCCAGCGCCTTGTTGGGTTTCAATGAGCAGTTCTTC. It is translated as CASALLGFNEQFF.

CDR3 in DNA: TGCGCCAGCAGCCATACGGGGACTAGCAGGACCGGGGAGCTGTTTTTT. As protein: CASSHTGTSRTGELFF. This chain joins TRBV4-3 and TRBJ2-2, with TRBD2 identical over 9 bases. In germline, CDR1 is LGHNA, CDR2 YSLEER. The trim removed 3 bases at V and 5 bases at J, leaving 7 bases unmatched. The CDR3 contains 16 residues.

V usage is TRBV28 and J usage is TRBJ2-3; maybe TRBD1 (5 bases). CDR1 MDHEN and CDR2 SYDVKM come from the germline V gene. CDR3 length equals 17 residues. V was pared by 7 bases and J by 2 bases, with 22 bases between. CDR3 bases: TGTGCCAGCATTTCATACAGGTCTACGGTTGTCACAGATACGCAGTATTTT. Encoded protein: CASISYRSTVVTDTQYF.

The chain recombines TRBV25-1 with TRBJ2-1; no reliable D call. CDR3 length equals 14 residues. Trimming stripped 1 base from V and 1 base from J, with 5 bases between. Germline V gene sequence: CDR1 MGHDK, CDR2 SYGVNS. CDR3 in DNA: TGTGCCAGCAGTGAATCTGGGTCCTACAATGAGCAGTTCTTC. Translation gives CASSESGSYNEQFF.

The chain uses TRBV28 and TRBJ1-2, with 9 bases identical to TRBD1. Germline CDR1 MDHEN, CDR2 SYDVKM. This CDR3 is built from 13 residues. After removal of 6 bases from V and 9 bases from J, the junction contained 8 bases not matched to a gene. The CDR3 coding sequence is TGTGCCAGCAGCTGGGGGGACAGGGAAAGCTACACCTTC. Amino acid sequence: CASSWGDRESYTF.

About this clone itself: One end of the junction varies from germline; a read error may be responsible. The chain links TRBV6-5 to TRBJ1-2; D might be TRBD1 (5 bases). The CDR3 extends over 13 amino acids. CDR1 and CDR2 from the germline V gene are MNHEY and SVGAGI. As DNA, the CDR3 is TGTGCCATCAGTGAGCGGGACAACTATGGCTACACCTTC. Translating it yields CAISERDNYGYTF.

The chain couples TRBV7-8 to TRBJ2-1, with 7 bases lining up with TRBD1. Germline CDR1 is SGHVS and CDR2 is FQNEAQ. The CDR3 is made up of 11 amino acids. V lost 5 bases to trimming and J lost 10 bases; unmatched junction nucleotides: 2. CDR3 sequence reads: CASSEQGEQFF. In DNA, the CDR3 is TGTGCCAGCAGCGAACAGGGGGAGCAGTTCTTC. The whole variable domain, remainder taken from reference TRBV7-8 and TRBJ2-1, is GAGVSQSPRYKVAKRGQDVALRCDPISGHVSLFWYQQALGQGPEFLTYFQNEAQLDKSGLPSDRFFAERPEGSVSTLKIQRTQQEDSAVYLCASSEQGEQFFGPGTRLTVL.

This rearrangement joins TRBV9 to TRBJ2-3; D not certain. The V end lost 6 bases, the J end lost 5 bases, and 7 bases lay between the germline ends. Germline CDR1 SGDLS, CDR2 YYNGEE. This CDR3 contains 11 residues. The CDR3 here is CASKGGDTQYF. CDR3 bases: TGTGCCAGCAAAGGTGGAGATACGCAGTATTTT.

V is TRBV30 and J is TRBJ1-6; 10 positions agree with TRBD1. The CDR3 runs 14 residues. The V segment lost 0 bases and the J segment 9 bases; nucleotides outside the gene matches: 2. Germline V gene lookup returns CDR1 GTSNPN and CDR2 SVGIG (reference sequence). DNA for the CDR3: TGTGCCTGGAGTGTCGGGACAGGGGTTTCACCCCTCCACTTT. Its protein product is CAWSVGTGVSPLHF.

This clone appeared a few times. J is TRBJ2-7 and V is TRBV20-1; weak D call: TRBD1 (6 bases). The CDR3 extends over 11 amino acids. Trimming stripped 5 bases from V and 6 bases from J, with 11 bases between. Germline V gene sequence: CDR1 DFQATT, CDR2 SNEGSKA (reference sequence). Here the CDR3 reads CSAPQGREQYF. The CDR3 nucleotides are TGCAGTGCTCCGCAGGGGCGCGAGCAGTACTTC.

The CDR3 bases are TGTGCCAGCAGCTCCCGGGACACTCAAGAGACCCAGTACTTC. Its translation is CASSSRDTQETQYF. The V call is TRBV11-3, the J call TRBJ2-5, with D possibly being TRBD1 (6 bases). The V and J ends lost 4 bases and 2 bases respectively, with 11 bases between them. Looked up from germline, CDR1 is SGHNT and CDR2 is YENEEA. The CDR3 totals 14 residues.

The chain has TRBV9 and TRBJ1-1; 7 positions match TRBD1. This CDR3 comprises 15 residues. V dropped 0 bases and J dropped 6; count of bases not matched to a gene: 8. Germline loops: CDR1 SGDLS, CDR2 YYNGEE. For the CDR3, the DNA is TGTGCCAGCAGCGTAGGGCCCAGGGGGGTAGCTGAAGCTTTCTTT. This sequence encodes CASSVGPRGVAEAFF.

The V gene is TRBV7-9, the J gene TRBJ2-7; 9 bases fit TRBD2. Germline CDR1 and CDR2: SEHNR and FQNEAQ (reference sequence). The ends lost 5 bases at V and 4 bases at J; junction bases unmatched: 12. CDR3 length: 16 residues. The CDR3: CASSHREGLAHYEQYF. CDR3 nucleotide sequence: TGTGCCAGCAGCCACCGAGAGGGACTAGCACATTACGAGCAGTACTTC.

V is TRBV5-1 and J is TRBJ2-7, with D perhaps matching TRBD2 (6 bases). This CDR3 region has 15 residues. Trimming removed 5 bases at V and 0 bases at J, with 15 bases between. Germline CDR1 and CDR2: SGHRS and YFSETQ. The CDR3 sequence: CASRPVGRFSYEQYF. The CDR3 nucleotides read TGCGCCAGCAGGCCGGTCGGGAGATTCTCCTACGAGCAGTACTTC.

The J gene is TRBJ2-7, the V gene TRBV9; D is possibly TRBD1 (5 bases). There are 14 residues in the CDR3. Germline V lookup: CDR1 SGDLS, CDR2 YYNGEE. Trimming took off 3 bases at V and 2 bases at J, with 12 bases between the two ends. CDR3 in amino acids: CASSERDRTYEQYF. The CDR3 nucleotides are TGTGCCAGCAGCGAGAGAGACAGAACCTACGAGCAGTACTTC.

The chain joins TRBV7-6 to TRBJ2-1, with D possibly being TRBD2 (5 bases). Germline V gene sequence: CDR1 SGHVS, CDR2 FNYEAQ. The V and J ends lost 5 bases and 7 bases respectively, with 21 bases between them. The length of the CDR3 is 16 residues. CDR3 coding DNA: TGTGCCAGCAGCGCCCGGCCGGGGTTATCCGCAAATGAGCAGTTCTTC. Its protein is CASSARPGLSANEQFF. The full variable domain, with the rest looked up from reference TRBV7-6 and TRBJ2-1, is GAGVSQSPRYKVTKRGQDVALRCDPISGHVSLYWYRQALGQGPEFLTYFNYEAQQDKSGLPNDRFSAERPEGSISTLTIQRTEQRDSAMYRCASSARPGLSANEQFFGPGTRLTVL.

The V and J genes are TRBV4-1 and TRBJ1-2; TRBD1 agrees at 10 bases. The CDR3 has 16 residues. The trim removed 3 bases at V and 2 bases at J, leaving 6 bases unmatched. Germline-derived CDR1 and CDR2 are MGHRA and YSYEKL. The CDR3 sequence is CASSQAGQGYNYGYTF. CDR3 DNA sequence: TGCGCCAGCAGCCAGGCGGGACAGGGGTACAACTATGGCTACACCTTC.

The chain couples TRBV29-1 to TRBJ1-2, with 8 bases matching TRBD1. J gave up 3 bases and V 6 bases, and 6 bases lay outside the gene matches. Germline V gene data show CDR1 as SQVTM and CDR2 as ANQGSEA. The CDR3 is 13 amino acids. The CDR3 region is CSVDRVSDYGYTF. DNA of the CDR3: TGCAGCGTGGACAGGGTCAGTGACTATGGCTACACCTTC.

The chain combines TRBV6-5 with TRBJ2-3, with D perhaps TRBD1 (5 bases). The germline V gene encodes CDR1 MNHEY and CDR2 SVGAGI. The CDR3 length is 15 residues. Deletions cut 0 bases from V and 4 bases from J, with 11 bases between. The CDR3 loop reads CASSYSGQGPDTQYF. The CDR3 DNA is TGTGCCAGCAGTTACTCTGGGCAGGGCCCAGATACGCAGTATTTT.